Described below is a single TCR beta chain sequence and its context. Its target is not known. The CDR3 is made up of 15 amino acids. The germline V and J ends were trimmed by 1 base and 0 bases, with 10 bases remaining between them. Looked up from germline, CDR1 is SGHTS and CDR2 is YDEGEE. Some clones are missing from TCRdb's copy, which holds only in-frame ones; the method was immunoSEQ multiplex PCR. The table lists about 160,000 clones, 91% of them singletons. This specimen comes from a study of T cell responses to AZD1222 COVID-19 vaccine. General study results and limits: Increases in Spike-specific TCR breadth and depth were seen after two AZD1222 doses. Just a handful of AZD1222 recipients tested seropositive at baseline. Donors in the cohort were predominantly white British and more often female, and clonal diversity was possibly underestimated.

The V call is TRBV5-8, the J call TRBJ1-1, with D possibly matching TRBD1 (5 bases). Sequenced here: peripheral blood, sampled on day 0 of AZD1222 vaccination. The sequence was obtained from an adult in good health. CDR3 DNA sequence: TGTGCCAGCAGCTTGCGCGGGGCGTTGAACACTGAAGCTTTCTTT. Translated, it gives CASSLRGALNTEAFF.